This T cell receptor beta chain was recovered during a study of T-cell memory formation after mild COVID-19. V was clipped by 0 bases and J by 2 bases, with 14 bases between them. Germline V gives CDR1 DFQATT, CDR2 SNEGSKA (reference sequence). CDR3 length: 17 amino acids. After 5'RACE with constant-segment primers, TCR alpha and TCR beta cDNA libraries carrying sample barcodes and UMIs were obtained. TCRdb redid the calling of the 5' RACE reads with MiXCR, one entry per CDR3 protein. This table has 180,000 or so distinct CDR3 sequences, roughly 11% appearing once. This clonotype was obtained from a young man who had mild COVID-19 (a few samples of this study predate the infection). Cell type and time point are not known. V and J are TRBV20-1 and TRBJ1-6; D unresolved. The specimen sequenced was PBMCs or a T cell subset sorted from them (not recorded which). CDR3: CSARDPQDSPYNSPLHF. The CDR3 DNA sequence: TGCAGTGCTAGAGATCCCCAGGATTCACCCTATAATTCACCCCTCCACTTT.